Following are 32 T cell receptor beta chains from one sample sequenced in a study of tumor and adjacent non-tumor tissue in lung cancer. Three rounds of nested PCR, following a modified ARM-PCR protocol, produced the TCRbeta library. TCRdb recomputed calls from the multiplex PCR reads with MiXCR, one row per CDR3 protein. This sample yields fewer than 120,000 distinct CDR3 sequences, of which approximately 80% are seen a single time; 20% to 25% belongs to the top ten. RNA was extracted from bulk tissue without any cell sorting. Sequencing input: lung tumor tissue. These TCRs come from a man in his 70s with non-small cell lung cancer.

As to this clonotype: Compared with germline, one end of the junction differs, possibly owing to a read error. The chain couples TRBV4-1 to TRBJ1-6; TRBD1 matches 8 bases. Germline CDR1 and CDR2: MGHRA and YSYEKL. The CDR3 is made up of 19 amino acids. CDR3 amino acids: CASSQDGQGQASYNSLLHF. The CDR3 DNA follows: TGCGCCAGCAGCCAAGATGGACAGGGCCAGGCATCCTATAATTCACTCCTCCACTTT.

This clonotype was seen a handful of times. Sequence at one end of the junction differs from germline and may be a read error. V and J are TRBV11-2 and TRBJ2-2, with D perhaps TRBD1 or TRBD2 (5 bases each). Germline V gives CDR1 SGHAT, CDR2 FQNNGV. This CDR3 is built from 12 residues. This CDR3 reads CASSDNTGDLFF. CDR3 bases: TGTGCCAGCAGCGACAACACCGGGGACCTGTTTTTT.

Note on this clonotype: This CDR3 fails to terminate in the conserved phenylalanine or tryptophan, so it likely reflects a read error. The gene calls are TRBV6-2 or TRBV6-3 and TRBJ2-2, with D maybe TRBD2 (5 bases). This CDR3 has 13 amino acids. Germline V CDR1 and CDR2: MNHEY, SVGEGT. As DNA, the CDR3 is TGTGCCAGCACTACTAGACCCACCGAGGAGCTGTTTTAT. This sequence encodes CASTTRPTEELFY.

Of note for this clonotype: The junction does not match germline at one end; this may be a read error. The CDR3: CTSSNQRGEQYF. The CDR3 DNA is TGTACCAGCAGCAACCAGAGGGGCGAGCAGTACTTC. This rearrangement joins TRBV11-2 to TRBJ2-7; D may be TRBD1 or TRBD2 (5 bases each). The germline V gene encodes CDR1 SGHAT and CDR2 FQNNGV. CDR3 length: 12 amino acids.

A remark on this clonotype: A junction boundary mismatches the germline segment, possibly from a read error. This chain uses TRBV5-4 with TRBJ2-3; tentatively, D is TRBD2 (6 bases). The CDR3 contains 15 residues. The germline V gene has CDR1 SGHNT and CDR2 YYREEE (reference sequence). Written as DNA, the CDR3 is TGTGTCAGCAGCGGAGGGACTTTAAACACCGATACGCAGTATTTT. Translated, it gives CVSSGGTLNTDTQYF.

As for this clonotype: A much larger clone differs from this one at a single base, so this may be a read error. The chain recombines TRBV29-1 with TRBJ2-7; 7 bases line up with TRBD1. V lost 6 bases to trimming and J lost 1 base; unmatched junction nucleotides: 15. Germline loops: CDR1 SQVTM, CDR2 ANQGSEA. CDR3 size: 16 residues. Here the CDR3 DNA reads TGCAGCGTCGTCAACCCCCCGGGACAGATATCCTACGAGCAGTACTTC. It translates to CSVVNPPGQISYEQYF.

This clonotype was found many times. The rearrangement links TRBV29-1 to TRBJ1-2, with 10 positions matching TRBD1. Germline V gene data show CDR1 as SQVTM and CDR2 as ANQGSEA. The ends lost 4 bases at V and 2 bases at J; junction bases unmatched: 4. This CDR3 has 14 residues. The CDR3: CSVVKGQGNYGYTF. Written as DNA, the CDR3 is TGCAGCGTTGTAAAGGGACAGGGGAACTATGGCTACACCTTC.

This clonotype was seen a handful of times. This may be a read error: a much more frequent sequence differs by one nucleotide. The chain is built from TRBV7-8 and TRBJ1-1; 9 nucleotides align to TRBD1. Germline assignment: CDR1 SGHVS and CDR2 FQNEAQ. This CDR3 has 13 amino acids. The CDR3 bases are TGTGCCAGCAGCTTAACAGGGGGCACTGAAGCTTCCTTT. Amino acids: CASSLTGGTEASF.

Concerning this clonotype itself: The CDR3 carries no conserved terminal phenylalanine or tryptophan, so it likely arises from a read error. The chain carries TRBV6-2 or TRBV6-3 and TRBJ2-3; TRBD1 is a possible D gene (5 bases). V gave up 2 bases and J gave up 12 bases, with 27 bases separating them. CDR3 length equals 17 residues. Germline V lookup: CDR1 MNHEY, CDR2 SVGEGT. In nucleotides, the CDR3 is TGTGCCAGCAGTTACCCGATGACAGTAGGCCACCAGGATATACAGTATTAT. Its translation: CASSYPMTVGHQDIQYY.

The table lists this clonotype with many counts. The chain joins TRBV20-1 to TRBJ2-7; the D is unclear. The CDR3 sequence is 13 residues long. Germline V lookup: CDR1 DFQATT, CDR2 SNEGSKA (reference sequence). The V end was cut by 8 bases, the J end by 7 bases, with 21 bases between. The chain's CDR3 is CSSLPGKVGEQYF. CDR3 DNA sequence: TGCAGTTCGCTACCTGGCAAGGTGGGTGAGCAGTACTTC.

V is TRBV29-1 and J is TRBJ2-1; D not resolved. Between the trimmed V and J ends, which lost 7 bases and 1 base, there was a span of 14 bases. The CDR3 loop spans 14 amino acids. In germline, CDR1 is SQVTM, CDR2 ANQGSEA. CDR3 loop: CSAYGQVSYNEQFF. The DNA for the CDR3 is TGCAGCGCCTATGGGCAGGTGTCCTACAATGAGCAGTTCTTC.

With regard to this clonotype: At one end the junction does not follow the germline gene, possibly because of a read error. The chain joins TRBV12-3 or TRBV12-4 to TRBJ2-2; no definite D call. The CDR3 loop spans 16 amino acids. The CDR3 bases are TGTGCCAGTAGTTTCCCACGGACGCCGAACACCGGGGAGCTGTTTTTT. Translated: CASSFPRTPNTGELFF.

This clonotype appeared a few times. The junction does not match germline at one end; this may be a read error. V and J are TRBV5-1 and TRBJ2-1, with D maybe TRBD2 (6 bases). The CDR3 has 18 residues. Germline CDR1 is SGHRS and CDR2 is YFSETQ. The CDR3 sequence is CTSSPGAPAKSSYNEQFF. The CDR3 DNA reads as TGCACCAGCAGCCCGGGAGCCCCGGCCAAAAGCTCCTACAATGAGCAGTTCTTC.

As regards this clonotype: The junction does not match germline at one end; this may be a read error. This sequence joins TRBV6-6 and TRBJ1-2; D is possibly TRBD1 (6 bases). The germline V gene encodes CDR1 MNHNY and CDR2 SVGAGI (reference sequence). CDR3 length: 15 amino acids. The CDR3 spells CVSRPSQGPNYDYTF. CDR3 nucleotides: TGTGTCAGCAGACCATCCCAGGGGCCTAACTATGACTACACCTTC.

This clonotype showed up just a few times. The chain carries TRBV7-6 and TRBJ1-1, with D uncertain. V lost 2 bases, J lost 7 bases, and 14 bases lay in between. The V gene's germline CDR1 is SGHVS and CDR2 FNYEAQ. The CDR3 totals 14 residues. The CDR3 DNA reads as TGTGCCAGCAGCTTATCAGCTGCGAGCATTGAAGCTTTCTTT. Amino acid sequence: CASSLSAASIEAFF.

Remarks on this clonotype: The junction and the germline gene differ at one end; a read error may be behind it. J is TRBJ1-1 and V is TRBV29-1; D unclear. In germline, CDR1 is SQVTM, CDR2 ANQGSEA. This CDR3 has 13 residues. DNA for the CDR3: TGCAGCGTTGATAACGGCCGGAACACTGAAGCTTTATTT. It specifies CSVDNGRNTEALF.

With respect to this clonotype: A much larger clonotype is one base distant, so this may be a read error. The V gene is TRBV28, the J gene TRBJ2-1, with TRBD2 identical over 7 bases. CDR3 length: 11 amino acids. V lost 10 bases and J lost 7; bases outside the gene matches: 4. From germline, CDR1 is MDHEN and CDR2 SYDVKM. The DNA for the CDR3 is TGTGCCATCAACGGGAGGAATGAGCAGTTCTTC. Translated, it gives CAINGRNEQFF.

This clonotype was observed once. One end of the junction fails to match germline, which may point to a read error. The genes are TRBV4-3 and TRBJ1-2; no definite D call. The V gene's germline CDR1 is LGHNA and CDR2 YSLEER. This CDR3 region has 16 residues. CDR3 nucleotides: TGCGCCAGCATCCAAGATTCCGTGTGGCATCCGCGTGACTACACCTTC. It codes for CASIQDSVWHPRDYTF.

As regards this clonotype: One end of the junction does not line up with germline, which may come from a read error. The chain recombines TRBV5-4 with TRBJ2-5; the match to TRBD2 covers 7 bases. The CDR3 contains 15 residues. Looked up from germline, CDR1 is SGHNT and CDR2 is YYREEE (reference sequence). The CDR3 is CVSSLAGVVEETQYF. The CDR3 nucleotides are TGTGTCAGCAGCTTGGCGGGAGTTGTTGAGGAGACCCAGTACTTC.

The chain has TRBV5-4 and TRBJ2-2; D unresolved. This CDR3 comprises 14 residues. Germline V gene lookup returns CDR1 SGHNT and CDR2 YYREEE (reference sequence). V shed 0 bases and J shed 10 bases, with 13 bases lying between them. The CDR3 sequence is CASSLDRDSEELFF. The CDR3 region has the DNA TGTGCCAGCAGCTTGGACAGAGACTCCGAGGAGCTGTTTTTT.

V gene TRBV10-3 combines with J gene TRBJ1-2; weak D call: TRBD1 (6 bases). With 0 bases removed from V and 5 bases from J, the gap between germline ends came to 13 bases. The CDR3 has 15 residues. Looked up from germline, CDR1 is ENHRY and CDR2 is SYGVKD. CDR3 region: CAISESETGPYGYTF. The CDR3 DNA sequence: TGTGCCATCAGTGAGTCTGAGACAGGCCCTTATGGCTACACCTTC.

A word on this clonotype: No DNA is shown, since the ends of the CDR3 on it are uncertain; the CDR3 is the one TCRdb lists. The V and J genes are TRBV29-1 and TRBJ2-1; TRBD2, as called in the table, went unchecked against the DNA. Per germline, CDR1 SQVTM and CDR2 ANQGSEA. The CDR3 is 14 residues long, counting both termini. This CDR3 reads CSAVGRGINNEQTF.

To note about this clonotype: No conserved phenylalanine or tryptophan ends this CDR3, so it is likely a read error. The chain uses TRBV12-3 or TRBV12-4 and TRBJ2-7; D may be TRBD1 (6 bases). This CDR3 is built from 13 residues. The CDR3 loop reads CVISMGQAYEQYL. CDR3 DNA: TGTGTCATCAGTATGGGACAAGCCTACGAGCAGTACTTA.

Regarding this clonotype: Since the CDR3 does not end with the conserved phenylalanine or tryptophan, this likely comes from a read error. This chain joins TRBV7-9 and TRBJ1-1; 7 bases fit TRBD1. The junction had 9 bases not matched to a gene; V was cut back by 5 bases and J by 9 bases. This CDR3 is built from 13 residues. Germline assignment: CDR1 SEHNR and CDR2 FQNEAQ (reference sequence). The CDR3 DNA follows: TGTGCCAGCAGCACTCCGGGACAGAGCAAAGCTTTCCTT. Translation gives CASSTPGQSKAFL.

As concerns this clonotype: An end of the junction does not agree with germline; a read error may underlie this. The chain recombines TRBV29-1 with TRBJ2-5; D might be TRBD1 (5 bases). Germline V lookup: CDR1 SQVTM, CDR2 ANQGSEA. This CDR3 is 13 amino acids long. The CDR3 is CSVANRFQETQYF. CDR3 DNA: TGCAGCGTGGCCAACAGGTTCCAAGAGACGCAGTACTTT.

With regard to this clonotype: The junction shows a germline mismatch at one end, possibly a read error. This chain connects TRBV29-1 to TRBJ1-4; TRBD1 might be the D (5 bases). Germline V CDR1 and CDR2: SQVTM, ANQGSEA. The CDR3 has 14 residues. CDR3 sequence (DNA): TGCATCGCTGATACAGGTCGGGCAGATGAAAAAATGTTTTTT. As protein: CIADTGRADEKMFF. The full variable domain, its missing parts supplied by reference TRBV29-1 and TRBJ1-4, is SAVISQKPSRDICQRGTSLTIQCQVDSQVTMMFWYRQQPGQSLTLIATANQGSEATYESGFVIDKFPISRPNLTFSTLTVSNMSPEDSSIYLCIADTGRADEKMFFGSGTQLSVL.

As concerns this clonotype: Here the CDR3 omits its conserved ending phenylalanine or tryptophan, so a read error is the likely source. The DNA is omitted, as the CDR3 cannot be located on it reliably, and the CDR3 follows TCRdb's listing. The chain carries TRBV4-1 and TRBJ2-5; the DNA was not used to check the table's D call, TRBD1. The CDR3 is 14 residues long, counting both termini. Germline CDR1 is MGHRA and CDR2 is YSYEKL. The CDR3 protein is CASSQQSGRETQYI.

This clonotype was seen a single time. This is likely a read error, given that the CDR3 carries no conserved phenylalanine or tryptophan at its end. The DNA is left out, because the CDR3 cannot be placed on it with certainty; the CDR3 is given as TCRdb lists it. The chain carries TRBV29-1 and TRBJ1-1. The CDR3 spans 12 residues, counting both ends. CDR1 is SQVTM, CDR2 ANQGSEA, per germline. The CDR3 loop is CSVVAERPVALS.

The chain combines TRBV6-6 with TRBJ1-1, with D maybe TRBD1 (6 bases). This CDR3 region has 12 residues. Germline CDR1 MNHNY, CDR2 SVGAGI (reference sequence). V was clipped by 5 bases and J by 10 bases, with 14 bases between them. The chain's CDR3 is CASSEGGGGAFF. In nucleotides, the CDR3 is TGTGCCAGCAGTGAGGGGGGTGGTGGAGCTTTCTTT.

About this clonotype itself: At one of its ends the junction is not consistent with the germline gene, which may arise from a read error. The chain employs TRBV19 and TRBJ1-5; 9 nucleotides match TRBD1. From germline, CDR1 is LNHDA and CDR2 SQIVND (reference sequence). The CDR3 consists of 16 residues. The CDR3 bases are TGTGCCTGTAGTATCCCGACAGGGGGGGACAATCAGCCCCAGCATTTT. Its protein is CACSIPTGGDNQPQHF.

The table lists this clonotype with a few counts. This may be a read error: a much more frequent sequence differs by one nucleotide. Without the conserved terminal phenylalanine or tryptophan, this CDR3 likely stems from a read error. The rearrangement links TRBV5-1 to TRBJ2-1, with 9 bases matching TRBD1. Germline CDR1 and CDR2: SGHRS and YFSETQ. The junction had 3 bases not matched to a gene; V was cut back by 0 bases and J by 2 bases. The CDR3 sequence is 16 residues long. Written as DNA, the CDR3 is TGCGCCAGCAGCTTGGTCACAGGGGGCACCTACAATGAGCAGTTCATC. Its translation: CASSLVTGGTYNEQFI.

This chain connects TRBV11-2 to TRBJ2-7; D unresolved. Germline V gene lookup returns CDR1 SGHAT and CDR2 FQNNGV. The CDR3 length is 13 residues. V was cut by 7 bases and J by 10 bases, with 20 bases left in between. The CDR3: CASNQWTERGQYF. For the CDR3, the DNA is TGTGCCAGCAACCAATGGACCGAGCGCGGACAGTACTTC. Using reference TRBV11-2 and TRBJ2-7 for the parts outside the CDR3, the full variable domain is EAGVAQSPRYKIIEKRQSVAFWCNPISGHATLYWYQQILGQGPKLLIQFQNNGVVDDSQLPKDRFSAERLKGVDSTLKIQPAKLEDSAVYLCASNQWTERGQYFGPGTRLTVT.